Shown below are 10 T cell receptor beta chains from a single sample sequenced in a study of neurological immune-mediated disorders. TCRdb reprocessed the 5' RACE reads with MiXCR, giving one entry per CDR3 protein. The repertoire holds about 74,000 distinct CDR3 sequences, with less than 5.5% as singletons. The specimen was PBMCs. The receptor set was obtained from a man younger than 35 with multiple sclerosis.

This clonotype occurred a few times. Mismatch with germline at one junction end may stem from a read error. The chain is built from TRBV6-6 and TRBJ1-5; 9 bases map to TRBD1. CDR1 and CDR2 (germline): MNHNY, SVGAGI (reference sequence). The CDR3 totals 15 residues. The CDR3 DNA follows: TGTGCCAGCAGAAGCCCCGGGACAGGGAATCAGCCCCAGAATTTT. Protein product: CASRSPGTGNQPQNF.

This clonotype was seen only a few times. The rearrangement joins TRBV6-5 to TRBJ2-7; TRBD2 matches 7 bases. V lost 0 bases and J lost 2; bases outside the gene matches: 7. The CDR3 length is 16 residues. CDR1 is MNHEY, CDR2 SVGAGI, per germline. The CDR3 is CASSYSIGGGPYEQYF. The CDR3 DNA reads as TGTGCCAGCAGTTACTCGATCGGGGGAGGGCCCTACGAGCAGTACTTC.

The table lists this clonotype with many counts. The V and J genes are TRBV12-3 or TRBV12-4 and TRBJ2-1; tentative D call: TRBD1 (8 bases). V was cut by 7 bases and J by 7 bases, with 17 bases left in between. The length of the CDR3 is 14 residues. The DNA of the CDR3 is TGTGCCAGCACCGGGGGGAACAGGGGGAATGAGCAGTTCTTC. Its translation: CASTGGNRGNEQFF.

This clonotype has ten or more counts. The gene calls are TRBV5-5 and TRBJ2-7; 10 bases match TRBD2. With V trimmed by 5 bases and J by 0 bases, 5 bases remained unmatched. Germline V gives CDR1 SGHKS, CDR2 YYEKEE (reference sequence). The length of the CDR3 is 15 residues. DNA of the CDR3: TGTGCCAGCAGTTCTACTAGCGGGATCTCCTACGAGCAGTACTTC. Translating it yields CASSSTSGISYEQYF.

At least ten counts were recorded for this clonotype. The chain links TRBV5-5 to TRBJ2-1; D might be TRBD1 (5 bases). CDR3 size: 15 residues. Trimming left V 2 bases short and J 0 bases short, with 9 bases between. Per germline, CDR1 SGHKS and CDR2 YYEKEE (reference sequence). This chain's CDR3 is CASSLQARSYNEQFF. CDR3 nucleotide sequence: TGTGCCAGCAGCTTACAGGCGCGCTCCTACAATGAGCAGTTCTTC.

This clonotype has at least ten counts. The V and J genes are TRBV5-5 and TRBJ2-2; D gene ambiguous. CDR1 is SGHKS, CDR2 YYEKEE, per germline (reference sequence). This CDR3 has 14 residues. The V and J ends lost 3 bases and 5 bases respectively, with 11 bases between them. The CDR3 sequence: CASSSGTSTGELFF. CDR3 DNA: TGTGCCAGCAGCTCGGGCACAAGTACCGGGGAGCTGTTTTTT.

In this sample, this clonotype turned up many times. The rearrangement uses TRBV5-1 and TRBJ2-1; 14 bases match TRBD2. The CDR3 has 15 residues. V shed 4 bases, J shed 7 bases, and the junction held 4 bases outside the gene matches. CDR1 and CDR2 from the germline V gene are SGHRS and YFSETQ. CDR3 DNA sequence: TGCGCCAGCAGCCCGGGGACTAGCGGGAGAAATGAGCAGTTCTTC. Amino acid sequence: CASSPGTSGRNEQFF. Supplemented by reference TRBV5-1 and TRBJ2-1, the full variable domain reads KAGVTQTPRYLIKTRGQQVTLSCSPISGHRSVSWYQQTPGQGLQFLFEYFSETQRNKGNFPGRFSGRQFSNSRSEMNVSTLELGDSALYLCASSPGTSGRNEQFFGPGTRLTVL.

In this sample, this clonotype turned up many times. V gene TRBV20-1 combines with J gene TRBJ1-1; 7 bases fit TRBD1. Germline V gene sequence: CDR1 DFQATT, CDR2 SNEGSKA (reference sequence). The CDR3 length is 11 residues. With V trimmed by 6 bases and J by 7 bases, 5 bases remained unmatched. Here the CDR3 DNA reads TGCAGTGCCCATGACAGGGTTGAAGCTTTCTTT. Encoded protein: CSAHDRVEAFF.

As regards this clonotype: A clone one base away is much larger, so this may be a read error. V is TRBV20-1 and J is TRBJ1-1, with D perhaps matching TRBD1 (5 bases). CDR1 is DFQATT and CDR2 is SNEGSKA in the germline V gene (reference sequence). The CDR3 length is 11 residues. CDR3 in amino acids: CSVGGNTVAFF. The CDR3 DNA sequence: TGCAGTGTCGGGGGGAACACTGTAGCTTTCTTT.

In this sample, this clonotype turned up many times. The CDR3 region has the DNA TGTGCCAGCAGCCAAAGGGGGAACTCCTACGAGCAGTACTTC. This gives the protein CASSQRGNSYEQYF. The chain couples TRBV14 to TRBJ2-7; the D gene is possibly TRBD1 (6 bases). Between the trimmed V and J ends, which lost 2 bases and 0 bases, there was a span of 8 bases. Per the germline V gene, CDR1 is SGHDN and CDR2 is FVKESK. This CDR3 has 14 residues.